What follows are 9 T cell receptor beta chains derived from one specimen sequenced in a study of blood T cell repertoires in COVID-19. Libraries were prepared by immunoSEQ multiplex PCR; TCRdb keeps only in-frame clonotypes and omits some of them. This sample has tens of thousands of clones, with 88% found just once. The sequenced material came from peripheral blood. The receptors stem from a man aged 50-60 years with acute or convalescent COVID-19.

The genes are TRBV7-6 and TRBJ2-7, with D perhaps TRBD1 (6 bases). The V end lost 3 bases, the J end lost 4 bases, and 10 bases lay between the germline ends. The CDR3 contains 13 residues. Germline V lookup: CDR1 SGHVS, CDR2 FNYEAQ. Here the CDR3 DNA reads TGTGCCAGCAGCTTTGGGGGCCAGTACGAGCAGTACTTC. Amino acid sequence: CASSFGGQYEQYF.

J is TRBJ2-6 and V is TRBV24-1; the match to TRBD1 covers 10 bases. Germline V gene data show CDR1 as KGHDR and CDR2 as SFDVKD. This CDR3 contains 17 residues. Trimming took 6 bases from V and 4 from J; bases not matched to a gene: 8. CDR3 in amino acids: CATSLGTGVPGANVLTF. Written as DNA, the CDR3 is TGTGCCACCAGTCTGGGGACAGGGGTACCCGGGGCCAACGTCCTGACTTTC.

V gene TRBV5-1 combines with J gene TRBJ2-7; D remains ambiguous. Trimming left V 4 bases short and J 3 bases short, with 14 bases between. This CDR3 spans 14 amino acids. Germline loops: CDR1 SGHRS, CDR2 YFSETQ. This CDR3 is CASSPQWAYYEQYF. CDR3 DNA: TGCGCCAGCAGCCCTCAATGGGCCTACTACGAGCAGTACTTC.

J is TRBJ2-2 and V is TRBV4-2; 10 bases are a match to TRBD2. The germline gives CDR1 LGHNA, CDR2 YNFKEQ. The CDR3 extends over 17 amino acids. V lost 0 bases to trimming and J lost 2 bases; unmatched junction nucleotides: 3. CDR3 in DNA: TGTGCCAGCAGCCAAGAACTAGCGGGGTCTAACACCGGGGAGCTGTTTTTT. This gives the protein CASSQELAGSNTGELFF.

The CDR3 DNA reads TGTGCCAGCAGCCAGACGGACAGTAATGAAAAACTGTTTTTT. Residues: CASSQTDSNEKLFF. The chain recombines TRBV3-1 (or the pseudogene TRBV3-2) with TRBJ1-4; maybe TRBD1 (6 bases). This CDR3 region has 14 residues. Germline-derived CDR1 and CDR2 are LGHDT and YNNKEL (reference sequence). V shed 3 bases and J shed 4 bases, with 9 bases lying between them.

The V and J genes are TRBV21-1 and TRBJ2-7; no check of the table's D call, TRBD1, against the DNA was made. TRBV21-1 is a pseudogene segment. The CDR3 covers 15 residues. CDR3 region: CASSKVLIQGYEQYF. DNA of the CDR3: TGTGCCAGCAGCAAAGTACTGATACAGGGGTACGAGCAGTACTTC.

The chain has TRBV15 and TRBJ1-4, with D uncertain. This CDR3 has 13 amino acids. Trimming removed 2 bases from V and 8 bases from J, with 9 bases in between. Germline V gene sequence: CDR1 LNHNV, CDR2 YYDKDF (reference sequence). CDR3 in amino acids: CATSRPGREKLFF. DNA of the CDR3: TGTGCCACCAGCAGACCCGGGAGGGAAAAACTGTTTTTT.

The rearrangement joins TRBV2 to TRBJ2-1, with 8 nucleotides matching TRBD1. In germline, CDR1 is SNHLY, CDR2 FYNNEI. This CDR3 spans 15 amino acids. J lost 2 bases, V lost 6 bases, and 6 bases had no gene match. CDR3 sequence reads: CASRDRDRTYNEQFF. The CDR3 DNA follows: TGTGCCAGCAGGGACCGGGACAGGACCTACAATGAGCAGTTCTTC.

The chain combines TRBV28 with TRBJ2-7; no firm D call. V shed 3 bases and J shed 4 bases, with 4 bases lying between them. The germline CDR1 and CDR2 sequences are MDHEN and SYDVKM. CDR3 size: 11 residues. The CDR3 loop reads CASSFYYEQYF. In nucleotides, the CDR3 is TGTGCCAGCAGTTTTTATTACGAGCAGTACTTC.